The 12 T cell receptor beta chains listed next were all sequenced from one sample in a study of cytomegalovirus exposure and HLA in healthy donors. Primers for the PCR totalled 60 Vbeta and 13 Jbeta. The assay was immunoSEQ multiplex PCR, and TCRdb's table has in-frame clones only and misses some. The sample includes about 200,000 clones, 82% seen only once; the top ten take about 3%. Sequencing was performed on PBMCs. Source of these receptors: a middle-aged woman in good health and CMV-seronegative.

V usage is TRBV7-3 and J usage is TRBJ2-1, with 10 bases aligning to TRBD2. Looked up from germline, CDR1 is SGHTA and CDR2 is FQGTGA. V dropped 3 bases and J dropped 2; count of bases not matched to a gene: 4. This CDR3 has 16 residues. The CDR3 DNA is TGTGCCAGCAGCTTCCGGACTAGCGGAACCTACAATGAGCAGTTCTTC. It translates to CASSFRTSGTYNEQFF.

On this clone: Other DNA sequences in the sample encode the same CDR3. V usage is TRBV28 and J usage is TRBJ2-7, with a weak D call TRBD2 (6 bases). This CDR3 spans 13 amino acids. With 4 bases removed from V and 0 bases from J, the gap between germline ends came to 7 bases. Germline lookup yields CDR1 MDHEN and CDR2 SYDVKM. CDR3 loop: CASSWDSSYEQYF. The CDR3 DNA is TGTGCCAGCAGTTGGGACTCCTCCTACGAGCAGTACTTC.

This chain uses TRBV14 with TRBJ2-3; the D gene is possibly TRBD1 (6 bases). Trimming took off 0 bases at V and 2 bases at J, with 9 bases between the two ends. The CDR3 length is 15 residues. Germline V gene lookup returns CDR1 SGHDN and CDR2 FVKESK. The CDR3 reads CASSQEWDTTDTQYF. The CDR3 bases are TGTGCCAGCAGCCAAGAATGGGACACCACAGATACGCAGTATTTT.

The count of this clone is one. Germline is not matched at one junction end, which may reflect a read error. The CDR3 is CSSSLVPSGLGREQYF. The CDR3 DNA sequence: TGTTCCAGCAGCTTAGTCCCTAGCGGGCTAGGTCGGGAGCAGTACTTC. V usage is TRBV7-9 and J usage is TRBJ2-7; 8 nucleotides match TRBD2. The germline CDR1 and CDR2 sequences are SEHNR and FQNEAQ (reference sequence). The CDR3 is 16 amino acids.

V gene TRBV7-3 combines with J gene TRBJ2-2; D not resolved. The CDR3 length is 14 residues. CDR1 and CDR2 (germline): SGHTA, FQGTGA. Trimming took 2 bases from V and 1 from J, leaving 5 bases between them. CDR3 loop: CASSLYLNTGELFF. The DNA of the CDR3 is TGTGCCAGCAGCTTATATTTGAACACCGGGGAGCTGTTTTTT.

This clone has more than one count but fewer than ten. V usage is TRBV6-4 and J usage is TRBJ1-5; no clear D. Trimming shortened V by 4 bases and J by 0 bases, and 7 bases separated the two germline ends. In germline, CDR1 is MRHNA, CDR2 SNTAGT. This CDR3 spans 14 amino acids. CDR3 region: CASSGEHSNQPQHF. Written as DNA, the CDR3 is TGTGCCAGCAGTGGGGAGCATAGCAATCAGCCCCAGCATTTT.

J is TRBJ2-1 and V is TRBV9, with TRBD2 identical over 11 bases. The ends lost 4 bases at V and 9 bases at J; junction bases unmatched: 9. The germline V gene has CDR1 SGDLS and CDR2 YYNGEE. The CDR3 has 15 residues. The CDR3 DNA reads as TGTGCCAGCAGCCTCCGACTAGCGGGAAGCGGTGAGCAGTTCTTC. Its protein is CASSLRLAGSGEQFF.

The genes are TRBV9 and TRBJ2-1, with TRBD1 identical over 12 bases. The germline V gene encodes CDR1 SGDLS and CDR2 YYNGEE. This CDR3 region has 17 residues. With V trimmed by 1 base and J by 7 bases, 9 bases remained unmatched. This chain's CDR3 is CASSVPRGDRGLNEQFF. The CDR3 DNA sequence: TGTGCCAGCAGCGTACCCAGGGGGGACAGGGGGCTAAATGAGCAGTTCTTC.

This clone was found once. The genes are TRBV29-1 and TRBJ2-1, with TRBD2 matching 11 bases. This CDR3 comprises 17 residues. The V gene end was trimmed by 2 bases and the J gene end by 2 bases; junction bases not matched to a gene: 8. Looked up from germline, CDR1 is SQVTM and CDR2 is ANQGSEA. CDR3 nucleotides: TGCAGCGTTGAACGGGGACTAGCGGTTTCCCCCTACAATGAGCAGTTCTTC. Translated: CSVERGLAVSPYNEQFF.

J is TRBJ2-5 and V is TRBV6-1; a weak D match, TRBD1 (7 bases). Trimming took off 2 bases at V and 5 bases at J, with 12 bases between the two ends. Germline CDR1 MNHNS, CDR2 SASEGT. This CDR3 has 14 residues. CDR3 DNA sequence: TGTGCCAGCAGTGAATTCAGGGGGGACGAGACCCAGTACTTC. This translates into CASSEFRGDETQYF.

This chain uses TRBV7-3 with TRBJ2-1; perhaps TRBD2 as D (5 bases). Germline V gene data show CDR1 as SGHTA and CDR2 as FQGTGA. This CDR3 is built from 17 residues. Trimming removed 4 bases from V and 5 bases from J, with 21 bases in between. The CDR3 protein is CASSWWTPSSPHNEQFF. CDR3 bases: TGTGCCAGCAGCTGGTGGACTCCTAGCAGCCCTCACAATGAGCAGTTCTTC.

V usage is TRBV14 and J usage is TRBJ1-1; D unclear. V lost 2 bases, J lost 1 base, and 11 bases lay in between. The CDR3 runs to 15 residues. CDR1 is SGHDN, CDR2 FVKESK, per germline. Here the CDR3 DNA reads TGTGCCAGCAGCCAATTTGGGAGATCGAACACTGAAGCTTTCTTT. Translated: CASSQFGRSNTEAFF. Full variable domain (remainder filled in from reference TRBV14 and TRBJ1-1): EAGVTQFPSHSVIEKGQTVTLRCDPISGHDNLYWYRRVMGKEIKFLLHFVKESKQDESGMPNNRFLAERTGGTYSTLKVQPAELEDSGVYFCASSQFGRSNTEAFFGQGTRLTVV.